The clone carrying this T cell receptor (beta chain) has more than one count but fewer than ten. One end of the junction is discordant with germline, which a read error may explain. Following RNA extraction, reverse transcription yielded cDNA that acted as the sequencing template. The assay was immunoSEQ multiplex PCR, and TCRdb's table has in-frame clones only and misses some. The sample has hundreds of thousands of clones; 67% are singletons. This record comes from a study of CD8+ T cells in alopecia areata. The sequenced sample was CD4+ T cells sorted from blood, obtained at week 0. The receptor comes from a human donor with alopecia areata.

This CDR3 reads CASSQEPGTSVLF. The CDR3 region has the DNA TGCGCCAGCAGCCAAGAACCCGGGACTAGCGTGCTCTTC. V and J are TRBV4-1 and TRBJ2-1; 10 positions agree with TRBD2. The CDR3 has 13 amino acids. The V gene's germline CDR1 is MGHRA and CDR2 YSYEKL.